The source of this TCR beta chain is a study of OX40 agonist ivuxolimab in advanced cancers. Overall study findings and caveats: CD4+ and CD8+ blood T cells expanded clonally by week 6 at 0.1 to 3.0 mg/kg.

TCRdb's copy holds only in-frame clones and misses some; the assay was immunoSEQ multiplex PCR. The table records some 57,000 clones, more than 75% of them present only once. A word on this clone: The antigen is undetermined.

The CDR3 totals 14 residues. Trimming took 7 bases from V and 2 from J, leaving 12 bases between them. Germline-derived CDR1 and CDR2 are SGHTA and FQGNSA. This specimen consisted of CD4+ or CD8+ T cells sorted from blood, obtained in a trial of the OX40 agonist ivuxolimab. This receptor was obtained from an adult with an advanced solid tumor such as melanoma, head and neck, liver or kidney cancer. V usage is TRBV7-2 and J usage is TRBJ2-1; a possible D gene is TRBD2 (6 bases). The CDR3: CASIGGLPYNEQFF. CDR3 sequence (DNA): TGTGCCAGCATTGGGGGGTTACCCTACAATGAGCAGTTCTTC.